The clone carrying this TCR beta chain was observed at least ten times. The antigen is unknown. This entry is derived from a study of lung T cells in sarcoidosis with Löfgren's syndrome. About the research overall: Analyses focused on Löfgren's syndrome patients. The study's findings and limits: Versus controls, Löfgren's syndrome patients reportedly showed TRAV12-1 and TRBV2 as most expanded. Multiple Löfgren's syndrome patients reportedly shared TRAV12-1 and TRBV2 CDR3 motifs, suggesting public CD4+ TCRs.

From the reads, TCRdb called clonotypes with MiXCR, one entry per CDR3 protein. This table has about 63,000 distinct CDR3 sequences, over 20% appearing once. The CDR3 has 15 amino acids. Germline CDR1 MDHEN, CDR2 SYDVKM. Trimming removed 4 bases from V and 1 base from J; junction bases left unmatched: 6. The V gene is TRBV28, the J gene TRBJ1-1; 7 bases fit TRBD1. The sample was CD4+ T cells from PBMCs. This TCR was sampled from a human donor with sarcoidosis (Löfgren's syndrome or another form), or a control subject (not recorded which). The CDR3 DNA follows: TGTGCCAGCAGTTCCCCCAGACAGGGGAACACTGAAGCTTTCTTT. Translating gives CASSSPRQGNTEAFF.